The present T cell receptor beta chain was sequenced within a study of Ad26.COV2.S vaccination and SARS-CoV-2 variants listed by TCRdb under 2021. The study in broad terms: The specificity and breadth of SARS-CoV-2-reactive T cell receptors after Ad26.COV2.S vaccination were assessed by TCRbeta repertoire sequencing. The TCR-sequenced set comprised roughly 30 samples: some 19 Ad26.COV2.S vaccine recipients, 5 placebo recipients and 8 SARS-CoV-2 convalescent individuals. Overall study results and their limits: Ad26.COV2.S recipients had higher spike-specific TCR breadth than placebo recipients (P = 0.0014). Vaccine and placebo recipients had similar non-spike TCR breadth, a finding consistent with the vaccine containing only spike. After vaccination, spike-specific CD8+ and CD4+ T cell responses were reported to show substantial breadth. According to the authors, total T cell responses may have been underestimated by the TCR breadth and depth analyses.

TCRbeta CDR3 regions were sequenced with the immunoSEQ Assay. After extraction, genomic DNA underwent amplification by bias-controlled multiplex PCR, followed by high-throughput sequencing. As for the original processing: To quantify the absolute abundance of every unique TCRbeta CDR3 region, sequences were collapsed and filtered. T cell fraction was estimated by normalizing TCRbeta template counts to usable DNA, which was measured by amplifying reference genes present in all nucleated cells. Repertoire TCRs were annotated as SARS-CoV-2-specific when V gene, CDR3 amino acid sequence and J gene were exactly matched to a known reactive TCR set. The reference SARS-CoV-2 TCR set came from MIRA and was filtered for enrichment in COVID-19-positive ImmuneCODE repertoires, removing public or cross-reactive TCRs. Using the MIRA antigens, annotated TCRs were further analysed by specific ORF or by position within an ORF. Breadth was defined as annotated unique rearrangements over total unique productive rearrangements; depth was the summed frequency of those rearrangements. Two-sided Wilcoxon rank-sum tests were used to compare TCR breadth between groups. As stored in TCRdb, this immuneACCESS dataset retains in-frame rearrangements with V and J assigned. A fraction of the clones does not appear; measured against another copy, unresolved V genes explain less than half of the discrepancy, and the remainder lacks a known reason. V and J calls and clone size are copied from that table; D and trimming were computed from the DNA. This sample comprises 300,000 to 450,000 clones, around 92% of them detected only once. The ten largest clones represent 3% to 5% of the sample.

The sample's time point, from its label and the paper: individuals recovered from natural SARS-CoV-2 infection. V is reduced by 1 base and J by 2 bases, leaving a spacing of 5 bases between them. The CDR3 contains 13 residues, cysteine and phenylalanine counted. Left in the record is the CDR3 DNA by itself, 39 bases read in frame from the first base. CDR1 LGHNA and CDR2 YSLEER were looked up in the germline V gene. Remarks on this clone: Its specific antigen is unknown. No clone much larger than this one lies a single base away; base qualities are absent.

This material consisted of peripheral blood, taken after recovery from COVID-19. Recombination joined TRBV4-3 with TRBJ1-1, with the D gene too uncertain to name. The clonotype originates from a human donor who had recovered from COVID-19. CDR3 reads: CASSQGANTEAFF. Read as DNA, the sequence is TGCGCCAGCAGCCAAGGGGCCAACACTGAAGCTTTCTTT.